The 5 T cell receptor beta chains given below trace back to one sample, sequenced in a study of cytomegalovirus exposure and HLA in healthy donors. Generated by immunoSEQ multiplex PCR, the TCRdb table keeps only in-frame clones and is missing some. The sample has 250,000 to 400,000 clones, around 90% seen once. The material sequenced was PBMCs. The receptors were sampled from a man in his thirties or forties in good health and CMV-seronegative.

This sequence joins TRBV4-1 and TRBJ2-3, with D perhaps matching TRBD2 (7 bases). Germline CDR1 MGHRA, CDR2 YSYEKL. Trimming pared 4 bases from V and 4 bases from J, leaving 15 bases between. The CDR3 is 15 amino acids. The CDR3 DNA is TGCGCCAGCAGCCTTCCGGGGGGCACGTCAGATACGCAGTATTTT. Translating gives CASSLPGGTSDTQYF.

CDR3 sequence (DNA): TGCAGTGCCCTCTCTTATGGCTACACCTTC. This translates into CSALSYGYTF. The chain links TRBV20-1 to TRBJ1-2, with no clear D. Germline assignment: CDR1 DFQATT and CDR2 SNEGSKA (reference sequence). The CDR3 runs 10 residues. Trimming removed 6 bases at V and 5 bases at J, with 7 bases between.

The chain links TRBV6-5 to TRBJ2-2, with D possibly TRBD2 on 5 matching bases. This CDR3 region has 13 residues. Germline CDR1 is MNHEY and CDR2 is SVGAGI. The V and J ends lost 8 bases and 7 bases respectively, with 14 bases between them. CDR3 in amino acids: CASGTGFSGELFF. For the CDR3, the DNA is TGTGCCAGCGGCACGGGGTTTAGCGGGGAGCTGTTTTTT.

This rearrangement joins TRBV7-2 to TRBJ2-3; D is undetermined. The CDR3 totals 16 residues. Germline CDR1 reads SGHTA; CDR2 reads FQGNSA. V lost 4 bases and J lost 1, with 15 bases in between. CDR3 in DNA: TGTGCCAGCAGCTCCCAAATAAGTTTAGGCACAGATACGCAGTATTTT. It translates to CASSSQISLGTDTQYF. The full variable domain, its missing parts supplied by reference TRBV7-2 and TRBJ2-3, is GAGVSQSPSNKVTEKGKDVELRCDPISGHTALYWYRQSLGQGLEFLIYFQGNSAPDKSGLPSDRFSAERTGGSVSTLTIQRTQQEDSAVYLCASSSQISLGTDTQYFGPGTRLTVL.

This chain connects TRBV9 to TRBJ1-6; tentative D call: TRBD1 (6 bases). Trimming took 1 base from V and 7 from J, leaving 9 bases between them. The CDR3 length is 14 residues. Germline V gene sequence: CDR1 SGDLS, CDR2 YYNGEE. CDR3 loop: CASSVTGTNSPLHF. CDR3 bases: TGTGCCAGCAGCGTAACAGGGACCAATTCACCCCTCCACTTT.